A few counts support the clone carrying this T cell receptor beta chain. The antigen is not known. This specimen belongs to a study of vaccination effects on CD4 cells after COVID-19. General study findings and limits: Clones arising from infection and from vaccination showed marked clonal contraction late after vaccination.

Unmatched junction bases numbered 11, after V lost 6 bases and J lost 4 bases. The V gene's germline CDR1 is LNHDA and CDR2 SQIVND (reference sequence). This CDR3 contains 15 residues. Assay used: immunoSEQ multiplex PCR; TCRdb lists only in-frame clones, some missing. The profile covers under 40,000 clones, with approximately 72% appearing a single time and around 10% taken by the ten largest. Sequencing was preceded by expansion of antigen-specific CD4+ T cells with viral peptide pools in the ViraFEST assay. A roughly 10-day culture period preceded the isolation of CD4+ T cells. As their vaccination, participants received two doses of either BNT162b2 or mRNA-1273. Two million PBMC were placed in each well, which was supplemented with approximately 9.2 IU/ml IL-2 and around 10 ug/ml peptides.

This clonotype originated in a human donor who received a COVID-19 vaccine. The rearrangement uses TRBV19 and TRBJ1-2, with 7 bases fitting TRBD1. Sequencing used CD4+ T cells from PBMCs cultured with HCoV-229E spike peptides, obtained after COVID-19 vaccination. CDR3: CASSNPRGLGYGYTF. Written as DNA, the CDR3 is TGTGCCAGTAGCAACCCAAGGGGGCTGGGCTATGGCTACACCTTC.